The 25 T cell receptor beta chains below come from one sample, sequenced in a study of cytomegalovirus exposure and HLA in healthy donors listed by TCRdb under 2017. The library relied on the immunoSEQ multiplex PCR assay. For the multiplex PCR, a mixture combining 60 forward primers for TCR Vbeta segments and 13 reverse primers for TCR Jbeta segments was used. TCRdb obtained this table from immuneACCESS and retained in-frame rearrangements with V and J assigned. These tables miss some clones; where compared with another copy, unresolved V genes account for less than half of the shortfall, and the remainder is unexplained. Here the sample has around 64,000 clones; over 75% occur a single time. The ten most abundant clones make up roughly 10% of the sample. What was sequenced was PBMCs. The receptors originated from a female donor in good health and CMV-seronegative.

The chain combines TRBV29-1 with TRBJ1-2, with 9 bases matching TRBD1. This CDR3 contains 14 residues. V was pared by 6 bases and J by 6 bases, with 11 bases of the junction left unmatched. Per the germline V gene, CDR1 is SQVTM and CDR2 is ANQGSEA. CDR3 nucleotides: TGCAGCGTCTATATAAACCGGGACAGGGATGGCTACACCTTC. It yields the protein CSVYINRDRDGYTF. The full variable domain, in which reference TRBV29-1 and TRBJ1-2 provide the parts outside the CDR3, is SAVISQKPSRDICQRGTSLTIQCQVDSQVTMMFWYRQQPGQSLTLIATANQGSEATYESGFVIDKFPISRPNLTFSTLTVSNMSPEDSSIYLCSVYINRDRDGYTFGSGTRLTVV.

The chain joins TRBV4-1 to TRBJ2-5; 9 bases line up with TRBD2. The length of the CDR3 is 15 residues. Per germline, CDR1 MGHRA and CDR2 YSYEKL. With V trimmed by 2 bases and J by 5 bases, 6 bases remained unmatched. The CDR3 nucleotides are TGCGCCAGCAGCCAACAGGGACTAGCCGAGGAGACCCAGTACTTC. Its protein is CASSQQGLAEETQYF.

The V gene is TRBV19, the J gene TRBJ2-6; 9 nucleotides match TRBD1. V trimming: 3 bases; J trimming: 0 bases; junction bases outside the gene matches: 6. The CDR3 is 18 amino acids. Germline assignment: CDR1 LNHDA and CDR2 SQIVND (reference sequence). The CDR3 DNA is TGTGCCAGTAGTATGGACAGGGGTTCCCCCTCTGGGGCCAACGTCCTGACTTTC. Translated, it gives CASSMDRGSPSGANVLTF.

DNA of the CDR3: TGTGCCAGCAGTTTTCAGGGGCAGGATAATGAAAAACTGTTTTTT. Its translation: CASSFQGQDNEKLFF. This sequence joins TRBV28 and TRBJ1-4, with D perhaps matching TRBD1 (6 bases). V gave up 3 bases and J gave up 4 bases, with 12 bases separating them. The germline gives CDR1 MDHEN, CDR2 SYDVKM. The CDR3 is 15 residues long.

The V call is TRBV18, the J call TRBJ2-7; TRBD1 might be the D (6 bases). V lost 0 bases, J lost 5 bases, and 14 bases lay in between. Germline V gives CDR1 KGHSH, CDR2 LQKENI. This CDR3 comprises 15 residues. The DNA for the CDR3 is TGTGCCAGCTCACCACCGGGGGCGGGTTTTAACGAGCAGTACTTC. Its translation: CASSPPGAGFNEQYF.

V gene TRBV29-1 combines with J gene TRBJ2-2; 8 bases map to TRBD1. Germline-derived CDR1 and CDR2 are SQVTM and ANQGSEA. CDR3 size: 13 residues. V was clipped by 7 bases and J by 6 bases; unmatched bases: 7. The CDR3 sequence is CSADRGNAGELFF. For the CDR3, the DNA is TGCAGCGCCGACAGGGGTAACGCCGGGGAGCTGTTTTTT.

Written as DNA, the CDR3 is TGTGCCTGGGGACGAGAGGACACGCGCACCTTC. It specifies CAWGREDTRTF. The V gene is TRBV30, the J gene TRBJ1-2; the D gene is possibly TRBD1 (5 bases). This CDR3 spans 11 amino acids. V lost 5 bases, J lost 13 bases, and 17 bases lay in between. CDR1 GTSNPN and CDR2 SVGIG come from the germline V gene (reference sequence).

CDR3 in amino acids: CASSYSFGGELFF. The CDR3 coding sequence is TGTGCCAGCAGTTACTCGTTCGGCGGGGAGCTGTTTTTT. This chain connects TRBV6-6 to TRBJ2-2; D is unresolved. This CDR3 contains 13 residues. The ends were cut back, 0 bases at V and 7 bases at J, with 6 bases in the middle. Germline-derived CDR1 and CDR2 are MNHNY and SVGAGI (reference sequence).

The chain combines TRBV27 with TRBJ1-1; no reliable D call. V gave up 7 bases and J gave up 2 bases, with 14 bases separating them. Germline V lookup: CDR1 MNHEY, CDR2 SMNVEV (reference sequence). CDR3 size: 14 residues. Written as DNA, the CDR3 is TGTGCCAGCAAAAGCGCACGTCGTAACACTGAAGCTTTCTTT. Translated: CASKSARRNTEAFF.

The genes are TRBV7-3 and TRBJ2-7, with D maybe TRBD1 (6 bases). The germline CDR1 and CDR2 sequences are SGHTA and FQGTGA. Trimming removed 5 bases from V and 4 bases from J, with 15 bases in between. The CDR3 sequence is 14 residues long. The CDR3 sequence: CASSIALGAYEQYF. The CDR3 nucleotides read TGTGCCAGCAGCATAGCCTTGGGGGCGTACGAGCAGTACTTC.

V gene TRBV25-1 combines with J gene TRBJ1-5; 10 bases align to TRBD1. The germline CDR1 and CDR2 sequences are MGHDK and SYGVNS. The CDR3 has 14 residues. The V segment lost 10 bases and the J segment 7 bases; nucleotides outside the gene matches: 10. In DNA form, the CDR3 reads TGTGCCACTAAGGACAGGGGGTTTCACCAGCCCCAGCATTTT. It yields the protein CATKDRGFHQPQHF.

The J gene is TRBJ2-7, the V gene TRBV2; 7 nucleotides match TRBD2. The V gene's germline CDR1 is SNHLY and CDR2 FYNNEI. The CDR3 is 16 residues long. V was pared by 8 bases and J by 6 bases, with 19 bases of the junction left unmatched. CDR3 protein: CASLGGTPNLLGEQYF. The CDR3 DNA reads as TGTGCCAGCTTGGGGGGGACGCCGAACCTCCTAGGCGAGCAGTACTTC.

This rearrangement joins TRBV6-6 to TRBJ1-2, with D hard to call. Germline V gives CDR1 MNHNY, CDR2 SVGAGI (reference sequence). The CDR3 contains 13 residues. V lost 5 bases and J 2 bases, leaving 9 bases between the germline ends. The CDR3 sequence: CASSPDTNYGYTF. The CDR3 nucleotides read TGTGCCAGCAGTCCAGACACCAACTATGGCTACACCTTC.

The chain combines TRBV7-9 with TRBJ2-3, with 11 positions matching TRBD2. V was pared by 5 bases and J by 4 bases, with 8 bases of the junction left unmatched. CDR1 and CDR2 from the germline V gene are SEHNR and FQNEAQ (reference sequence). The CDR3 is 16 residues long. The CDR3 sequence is CASSERLAGSADTQYF. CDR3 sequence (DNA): TGTGCCAGCAGCGAAAGACTAGCGGGAAGTGCAGATACGCAGTATTTT.

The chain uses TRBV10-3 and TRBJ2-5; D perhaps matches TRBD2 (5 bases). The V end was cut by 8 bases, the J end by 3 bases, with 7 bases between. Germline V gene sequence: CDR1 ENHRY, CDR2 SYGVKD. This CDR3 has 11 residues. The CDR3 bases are TGTGCCATCGGAGGAGAAGAGACCCAGTACTTC. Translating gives CAIGGEETQYF.

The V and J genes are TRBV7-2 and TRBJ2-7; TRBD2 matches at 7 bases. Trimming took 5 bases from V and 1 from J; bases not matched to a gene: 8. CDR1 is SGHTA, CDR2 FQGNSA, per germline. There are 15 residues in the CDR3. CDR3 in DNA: TGTGCCAGCAGCATTGGGGGACTAAATTCCTACGAGCAGTACTTC. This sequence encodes CASSIGGLNSYEQYF.

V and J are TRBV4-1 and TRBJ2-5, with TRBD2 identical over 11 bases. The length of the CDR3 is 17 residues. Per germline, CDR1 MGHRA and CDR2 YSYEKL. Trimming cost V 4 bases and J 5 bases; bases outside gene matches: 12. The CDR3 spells CASSPMVAGGPRETQYF. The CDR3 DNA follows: TGCGCCAGCAGCCCTATGGTAGCGGGGGGGCCGAGGGAGACCCAGTACTTC.

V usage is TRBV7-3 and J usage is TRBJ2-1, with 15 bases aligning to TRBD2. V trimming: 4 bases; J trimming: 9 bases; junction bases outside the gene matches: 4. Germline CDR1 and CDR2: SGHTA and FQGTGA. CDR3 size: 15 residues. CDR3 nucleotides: TGTGCCAGCAGCTCCCCGGGACTAGCGGGAGGTGAGCAGTTCTTC. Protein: CASSSPGLAGGEQFF.

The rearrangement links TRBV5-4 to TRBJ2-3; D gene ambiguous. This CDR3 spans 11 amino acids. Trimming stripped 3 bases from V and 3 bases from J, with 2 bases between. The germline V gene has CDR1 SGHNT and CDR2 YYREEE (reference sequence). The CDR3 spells CASSSTDTQYF. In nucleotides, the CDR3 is TGTGCCAGCAGCTCTACAGATACGCAGTATTTT.

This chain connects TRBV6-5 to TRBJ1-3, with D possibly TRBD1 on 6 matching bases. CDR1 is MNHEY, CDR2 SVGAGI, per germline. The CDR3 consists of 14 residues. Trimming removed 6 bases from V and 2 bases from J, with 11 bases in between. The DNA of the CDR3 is TGTGCCAGCAGCCGCAACAGGGCTGGAAACACCATATATTTT. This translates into CASSRNRAGNTIYF.

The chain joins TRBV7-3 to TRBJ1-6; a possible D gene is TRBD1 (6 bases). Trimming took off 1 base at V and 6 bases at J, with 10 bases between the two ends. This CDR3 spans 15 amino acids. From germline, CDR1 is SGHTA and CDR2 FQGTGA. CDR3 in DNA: TGTGCCAGCAGCTTAATCGCACAGGGTAATTCACCCCTCCACTTT. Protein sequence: CASSLIAQGNSPLHF.

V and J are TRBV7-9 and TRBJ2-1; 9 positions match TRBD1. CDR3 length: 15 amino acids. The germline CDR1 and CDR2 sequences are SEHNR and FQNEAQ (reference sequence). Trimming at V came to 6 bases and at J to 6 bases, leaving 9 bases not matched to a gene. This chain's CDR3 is CASSWTGEVGNEQFF. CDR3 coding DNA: TGTGCCAGCAGTTGGACAGGGGAGGTCGGCAATGAGCAGTTCTTC.

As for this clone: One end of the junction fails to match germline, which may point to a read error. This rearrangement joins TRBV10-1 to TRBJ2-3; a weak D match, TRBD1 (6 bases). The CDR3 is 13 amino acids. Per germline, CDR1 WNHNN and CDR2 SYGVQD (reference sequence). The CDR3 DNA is TGCGCCAACAGTAGGGGGACCACAGATACGCAGTATTTT. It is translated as CANSRGTTDTQYF.

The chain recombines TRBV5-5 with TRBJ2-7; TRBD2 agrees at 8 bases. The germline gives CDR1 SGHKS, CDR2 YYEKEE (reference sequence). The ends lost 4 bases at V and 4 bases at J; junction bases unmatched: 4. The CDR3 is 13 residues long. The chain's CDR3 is CASSPGGAYEQYF. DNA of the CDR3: TGTGCCAGCAGCCCCGGGGGGGCGTACGAGCAGTACTTC.

The CDR3 spells CASSYSTSGQPQHF. Here the CDR3 DNA reads TGTGCCAGCAGTTACTCGACCAGCGGCCAGCCCCAGCATTTT. The J gene is TRBJ1-5, the V gene TRBV6-6; D is uncertain. Germline values: CDR1 MNHNY, CDR2 SVGAGI (reference sequence). The ends were cut back, 0 bases at V and 7 bases at J, with 10 bases in the middle. This CDR3 comprises 14 residues.